The clone carrying this T cell receptor (beta chain) was counted at least ten times. Its matching antigen is unknown. The sample is drawn from a study of Graves' ophthalmopathy and Graves' hyperthyroidism. Findings of the study overall: Built on 13 signatures, a model told ophthalmopathy apart from stable hyperthyroidism with 85% to 90% sensitivity and roughly 81% specificity.

Under 3 months in duration, the ophthalmopathy in affected donors had moderate-to-severe activity, CAS ≥3 and NOSPECS ≥4. Among the exclusions were patients with other autoimmune diseases, uncontrolled infections, pregnancy or lactation. An approximately 9.8 ml volume of fresh peripheral blood provided the PBMCs. Beta-chain TCR CDR3 regions were amplified from RNA transcripts. The first-round RT-PCR employed HTBI primers together with the Qiagen OneStep RT-PCR kit. A multiplex PCR was then performed as the second round. TCRdb redid the calling of the multiplex PCR reads with MiXCR, one entry per CDR3 protein. This table has 650,000 to 900,000 distinct CDR3 sequences, roughly 40% appearing once. Losses at the gene ends were 5 bases for V and 5 bases for J; bases not matched to a gene: 9. Germline assignment: CDR1 MNHNY and CDR2 SVGAGI (reference sequence). CDR3 size: 15 residues.

The J gene is TRBJ1-5, the V gene TRBV6-6; 7 nucleotides line up with TRBD1. The TCR sequence derives from an adult man with Graves' ophthalmopathy. The sample taken for sequencing was peripheral blood. The CDR3 bases are TGTGCCAGCAGTACGCGACAGGGTGAACATCAGCCCCAGCATTTT. Its translation: CASSTRQGEHQPQHF.